These T cell receptor beta chains were read from a single sample in a study of response to subunit inactivated influenza vaccine. MiXCR, applied by TCRdb to the RT-PCR reads, yields one record per CDR3 protein. This table has 300,000 to 350,000 distinct CDR3 sequences, approximately 20% appearing once. The source material was PBMCs from blood, sampled approximately 22 months after vaccination. The receptors shown here come from a man between 50 and 69 years old who received an inactivated influenza vaccine. The CDR3 runs from the conserved cysteine through the conserved F or W.

V	J	length	CDR3
TRBV3-1	TRBJ2-3	13	CASSQATTTREYF
TRBV20-1	TRBJ2-1	18	CSAASGTSGRALSNEQFF
TRBV5-1	TRBJ2-1	16	CASSPKTSGAYNEQFF
TRBV6-2/TRBV6-3	TRBJ1-5	20	CASSYSIACEGKGPYQPQHF
TRBV18	TRBJ1-1	13	CASFIDLNTEAFF
TRBV5-1	TRBJ2-1	19	CASSFGGGLAGGSYNEQFF
TRBV5-1	TRBJ2-1	15	CASGLGLAGVDEQFF
TRBV4-2	TRBJ2-1	17	CASSQERTSGYYNEQFF
TRBV24-1	TRBJ2-1	19	CATSEPGLAGAHIHNEQFF
TRBV6-1	TRBJ1-2	15	CASRSGTGVIGGYTF
TRBV4-1	TRBJ2-2	16	CASRHPQGTNTGELFF
TRBV6-5	TRBJ2-7	14	CASSYSAFSYEQYF
TRBV27	TRBJ1-6	12	CASSFINSPLHF
TRBV27	TRBJ1-6	14	CASKGPGQGTPLHF
TRBV2	TRBJ1-2	13	CASSEGWNYGYTF
TRBV4-3	TRBJ1-1	15	CASSKTRTLNTEAFF
TRBV3-1	TRBJ1-1	13	CASSTPGFTEAFF
TRBV25-1	TRBJ1-1	13	CASSRQWYTEAFF
TRBV9	TRBJ1-2	15	CASSLAGTGSYGYTF
TRBV6-5	TRBJ1-4	15	CASSYQGAGNEKLFF
TRBV5-4	TRBJ2-7	13	CASKGTTGGEQYF
TRBV20-1	TRBJ1-3	18	CSARDYLTGTASGNTIYF
TRBV20-1	TRBJ2-1	13	CSARDSWSLGQFF
TRBV19	TRBJ2-7	11	CASGPFLEQYF
TRBV4-1	TRBJ2-5	15	CASSQEPGLAETQYF
TRBV7-2	TRBJ1-6	15	CASSETGEGDSPLHF
TRBV5-1	TRBJ2-7	15	CASSLEGRTPYEQYF
TRBV20-1	TRBJ1-4	15	CSARDLRGAGEKLFF
TRBV14	TRBJ2-7	16	CASSHHSGPDSYEQYF
TRBV29-1	TRBJ2-1	13	CSTGGGTYNEQFF
TRBV5-4	TRBJ1-6	15	CASSLSPQGDSPLHF
TRBV12-3/TRBV12-4	TRBJ2-2	16	CASSPRTSGSGGELFF
TRBV12-3/TRBV12-4	TRBJ2-2	14	CASSLGSRTGELFF
TRBV7-9	TRBJ1-1	13	CASSLIRELEAFF
TRBV10-1	TRBJ2-1	14	CASSAAPRIDEQFF